This T cell receptor beta chain was identified during a study of blood T cell repertoires in COVID-19. For the study at large: The samples span acute and convalescent COVID-19 from the United States, Italy and Spain. The analysed material was cDNA or gDNA that came from T cells, B-cell-depleted T cells, or PBMCs.

V lost 6 bases, J lost 7 bases, and 8 bases stayed unmatched. This CDR3 spans 14 amino acids. CDR1 and CDR2 (germline): LNHDA, SQIVND (reference sequence). In the original workflow: The assay estimated nucleated cells by amplifying reference gene primers. Sequencing used immunoSEQ multiplex PCR; TCRdb keeps in-frame clones, though not all of them. V, J and clone size are taken as reported in that table, and D and trimming were inferred from the DNA itself. The sample lists 30,000 to 40,000 clones, 90% occurring once. The gene calls are TRBV19 and TRBJ1-5; 8 nucleotides line up with TRBD1. This receptor was identified in an elderly man with acute or convalescent COVID-19. Input material: peripheral blood. The CDR3 DNA follows: TGTGCCAGTAGCGACACAGGGGGTGGACAGCCCCAGCATTTT. Protein: CASSDTGGGQPQHF.